This T cell receptor (beta chain) stems from a study of CD8+ T cells in alopecia areata. Across the whole study: Each of the treated patients was given oral tofacitinib, 5 to 10 mg twice daily, for moderate-to-severe alopecia areata. General study points: Numerous expanded lesional clones remained in scalp and blood during tofacitinib. Tofacitinib significantly brought down scalp clonality and expanded CD8+ clones among top 100. The study found higher clonality in lesional than normal scalp, especially in alopecia totalis/universalis.

Treatment described: oral pan-JAK inhibitor, 5-10 mg twice daily. The sequencing template was cDNA reverse transcribed from extracted RNA. The repertoire was sequenced with immunoSEQ multiplex PCR; TCRdb's copy has only in-frame clones and lacks some. The data hold about 190,000 clones, with 50% to 60% observed a single time. This clone has a handful of counts. As yet, its antigen is unknown. This CDR3 spans 11 amino acids. V dropped 4 bases and J dropped 7 bases, with 10 bases sitting between them. Germline V gives CDR1 GTSNPN, CDR2 SVGIG (reference sequence). The TCR comes from a human donor with alopecia areata. The chain joins TRBV30 to TRBJ1-2; a weak D match, TRBD1 (6 bases). The sample consisted of CD4+ T cells sorted from blood, taken at week 4, from a patient treated with tofacitinib. The CDR3 bases are TGTGCCTGGATACAGGGTCGTGGCTACACCTTC. Its protein is CAWIQGRGYTF.